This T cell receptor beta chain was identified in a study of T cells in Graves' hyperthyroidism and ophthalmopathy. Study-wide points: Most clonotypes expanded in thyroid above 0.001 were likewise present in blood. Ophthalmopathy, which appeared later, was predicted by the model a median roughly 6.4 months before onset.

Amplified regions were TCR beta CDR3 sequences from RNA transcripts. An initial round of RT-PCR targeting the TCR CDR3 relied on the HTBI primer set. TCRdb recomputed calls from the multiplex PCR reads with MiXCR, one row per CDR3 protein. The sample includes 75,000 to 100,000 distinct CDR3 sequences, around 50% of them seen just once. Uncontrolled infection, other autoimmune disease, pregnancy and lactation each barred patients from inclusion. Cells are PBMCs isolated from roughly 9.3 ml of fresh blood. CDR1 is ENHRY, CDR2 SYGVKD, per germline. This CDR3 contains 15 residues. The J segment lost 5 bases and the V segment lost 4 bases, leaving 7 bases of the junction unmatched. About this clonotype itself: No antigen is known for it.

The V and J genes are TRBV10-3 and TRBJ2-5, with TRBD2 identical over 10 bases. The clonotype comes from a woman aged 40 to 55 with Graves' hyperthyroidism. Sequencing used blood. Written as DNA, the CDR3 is TGTGCCATCAGTGGAGCGGGAGGGCCGCAGGAGACCCAGTACTTC. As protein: CAISGAGGPQETQYF.